These 31 T cell receptor beta chains originate from one sample sequenced in a study of breast tumors, draining lymph nodes, adjacent tissues. TCRdb re-called the multiplex PCR reads with MiXCR, one entry per CDR3 protein. Found here are 130,000 or so distinct CDR3 sequences, about 22% of them singletons; the top ten hold roughly 2.8%. Breast cancer patients provided tissue from their axillary draining lymph nodes. Sequenced input: axillary lymph node tissue. The source is a female donor with breast cancer. Some clones in this sample may be carry-over from other donors' samples.

For this clonotype: A much more abundant neighbour one base away suggests this may be a read error. This rearrangement joins TRBV2 to TRBJ2-1; 9 bases fit TRBD2. The germline CDR1 and CDR2 sequences are SNHLY and FYNNEI. The CDR3 is made up of 16 amino acids. This chain's CDR3 is CASGERGLAGYNEQFF. DNA of the CDR3: TGTGCCAGCGGTGAAAGGGGACTAGCTGGATACAATGAGCAGTTCTTC.

Many counts were recorded for this clonotype. V usage is TRBV7-8 and J usage is TRBJ2-2, with 8 bases lining up with TRBD2. The V gene's germline CDR1 is SGHVS and CDR2 FQNEAQ. The CDR3 consists of 17 residues. With 5 bases clipped from V and 4 bases from J, the junction kept 12 bases outside the gene matches. The DNA of the CDR3 is TGTGCCAGCAGCCCAAGGAATAGCGGGATCGGCACCGGGGAGCTGTTTTTT. Amino acid sequence: CASSPRNSGIGTGELFF. The full variable domain, with the rest looked up from reference TRBV7-8 and TRBJ2-2, is GAGVSQSPRYKVAKRGQDVALRCDPISGHVSLFWYQQALGQGPEFLTYFQNEAQLDKSGLPSDRFFAERPEGSVSTLKIQRTQQEDSAVYLCASSPRNSGIGTGELFFGEGSRLTVL.

In its sample, this clonotype was seen a few times. The chain is built from TRBV27 and TRBJ2-5; D is possibly TRBD1 or TRBD2 (5 bases each). V lost 7 bases to trimming and J lost 1 base, with 16 bases between them. The CDR3 extends over 15 amino acids. CDR1 and CDR2 from the germline V gene are MNHEY and SMNVEV (reference sequence). CDR3 region: CASTLTGRIQETQYF. CDR3 DNA: TGTGCCAGCACCCTTACGGGACGGATCCAAGAGACCCAGTACTTC.

This clonotype was observed at least ten times. This chain uses TRBV7-8 with TRBJ2-1; 13 bases match TRBD2. The CDR3 runs 17 residues. V gave up 4 bases and J gave up 6 bases; unmatched junction bases: 9. Germline CDR1 SGHVS, CDR2 FQNEAQ. The CDR3 protein is CASSSELGLAGSNEQFF. The CDR3 bases are TGTGCCAGCAGCTCCGAATTGGGACTAGCGGGGAGCAATGAGCAGTTCTTC.

This clonotype was counted many times. The gene calls are TRBV10-3 and TRBJ2-1, with TRBD2 matching 16 bases. The CDR3 is 18 amino acids. J was trimmed by 1 base and V by 6 bases; bases with no gene match: 6. Germline assignment: CDR1 ENHRY and CDR2 SYGVKD. The CDR3 DNA sequence: TGTGCCATCAGCGGGACTAGCGGGAGGGCCACATCCTACAATGAGCAGTTCTTC. This sequence encodes CAISGTSGRATSYNEQFF.

With regard to this clonotype: One base away lies a much larger clone, so this may be a sequencing read error. The rearrangement joins TRBV29-1 to TRBJ2-7; TRBD1 aligns across 7 bases. Germline CDR1 is SQVTM and CDR2 is ANQGSEA. The CDR3 contains 12 residues. J gave up 3 bases and V 4 bases, and 3 bases lay outside the gene matches. Here the CDR3 DNA reads TGCAGCGTTGGTCCAGGGGGCTACGAGCAGTACTTC. This gives the protein CSVGPGGYEQYF.

This clonotype was counted ten times or more. J is TRBJ2-7 and V is TRBV6-6; 7 bases map to TRBD2. Germline CDR1 and CDR2: MNHNY and SVGAGI (reference sequence). CDR3 length: 14 amino acids. V dropped 6 bases and J dropped 3; count of bases not matched to a gene: 8. CDR3 DNA sequence: TGTGCCAGCAGGTACAGACTAGCAGACTACGAGCAGTACTTC. Its protein product is CASRYRLADYEQYF.

This clonotype appeared a few times. A much bigger clone sits one base away, suggesting this may be a read error. The V gene is TRBV20-1, the J gene TRBJ2-3; 9 positions match TRBD2. The CDR3 is 14 residues long. Germline CDR1 and CDR2: DFQATT and SNEGSKA (reference sequence). The CDR3 DNA reads TGCGGTGTTATGGCGGGAGGGCTGACAGATACGCAGTATTTT. Translating gives CGVMAGGLTDTQYF.

This clonotype was seen only a few times. A much larger clonotype is one base distant, so this may be a read error. This sequence joins TRBV20-1 and TRBJ2-5; 8 bases match TRBD1. The CDR3 length is 11 residues. CDR1 and CDR2 (germline): DFQATT, SNEGSKA (reference sequence). The J segment lost 5 bases and the V segment lost 6 bases, leaving 2 bases of the junction unmatched. This CDR3 reads CSAHRGETQYF. CDR3 in DNA: TGCAGTGCCCACAGGGGGGAGACCCAGTACTTC.

This clonotype was counted at least ten times. The chain employs TRBV7-8 and TRBJ1-5, with D perhaps TRBD1 (6 bases). The length of the CDR3 is 15 residues. V lost 5 bases, J lost 2 bases, and 13 bases lay in between. CDR1 and CDR2 from the germline V gene are SGHVS and FQNEAQ. The CDR3 protein is CASSPRTVGNQPQHF. The CDR3, as DNA: TGTGCCAGCAGCCCGAGGACAGTCGGCAATCAGCCCCAGCATTTT.

In this sample, this clonotype turned up many times. V usage is TRBV6-6 and J usage is TRBJ2-2, with D hard to call. Trimming pared 2 bases from V and 8 bases from J, leaving 3 bases between. This CDR3 is 11 amino acids long. Germline values: CDR1 MNHNY, CDR2 SVGAGI (reference sequence). The CDR3 nucleotides are TGTGCCAGCAGTTACGGGGGGGAGCTGTTTTTT. It translates to CASSYGGELFF.

The table lists this clonotype with many counts. The CDR3 region is CSARDLSGRAFEQFF. The CDR3 DNA reads TGCAGTGCTAGAGACCTTAGCGGGAGGGCCTTCGAGCAGTTCTTC. The chain joins TRBV20-1 to TRBJ2-1, with 11 bases identical to TRBD2. Germline V gene data show CDR1 as DFQATT and CDR2 as SNEGSKA (reference sequence). The trim removed 0 bases at V and 10 bases at J, leaving 8 bases unmatched. The CDR3 is made up of 15 amino acids.

There are many counts of this clonotype. The chain links TRBV6-9 to TRBJ2-6; TRBD1 aligns across 8 bases. Germline V gene lookup returns CDR1 MNHGY and CDR2 SVAAGI. This CDR3 is built from 19 residues. Germline trimming cut 7 bases from V and 0 bases from J; bases unmatched to any gene: 14. This chain's CDR3 is CASTPQDRAKSSGANVLTF. CDR3 DNA: TGTGCCAGCACCCCGCAGGACAGGGCGAAAAGCTCTGGGGCCAACGTCCTGACTTTC.

For this clonotype: A much larger clone is a single base away; this may be a read error. The chain is built from TRBV20-1 and TRBJ1-5; no definite D call. Per the germline V gene, CDR1 is DFQATT and CDR2 is SNEGSKA (reference sequence). This CDR3 spans 15 amino acids. CDR3 loop: CGARDYGRGNQPQHF. Here the CDR3 DNA reads TGCGGTGCTAGAGATTACGGACGGGGCAATCAGCCCCAGCATTTT.

This clonotype has ten or more counts. The chain carries TRBV20-1 and TRBJ2-7; 8 nucleotides agree with TRBD1. The CDR3 contains 15 residues. CDR1 and CDR2 (germline): DFQATT, SNEGSKA (reference sequence). The ends lost 1 base at V and 5 bases at J; junction bases unmatched: 10. The DNA for the CDR3 is TGCAGTGCTAGAGGTTATGCAGGGGGCATGGACGAGCAGTACTTC. It codes for CSARGYAGGMDEQYF.

This clonotype showed up many times. This chain connects TRBV7-9 to TRBJ2-3, with D possibly being TRBD2 (5 bases). V was pared by 6 bases and J by 4 bases, with 17 bases between. The CDR3 has 15 amino acids. Per germline, CDR1 SEHNR and CDR2 FQNEAQ (reference sequence). CDR3 in DNA: TGTGCCAGCAGTCCCGACGGGGTCGGGTCAGATACGCAGTATTTT. Its translation is CASSPDGVGSDTQYF.

This clonotype was counted ten times or more. The chain combines TRBV5-1 with TRBJ2-1; 7 nucleotides line up with TRBD2. Trimming took 0 bases from V and 4 from J; bases not matched to a gene: 7. The CDR3 is 16 amino acids. Per germline, CDR1 SGHRS and CDR2 YFSETQ. CDR3: CASSLASSGLYNEQFF. CDR3 DNA: TGCGCCAGCAGCTTGGCCTCTAGCGGCCTGTACAATGAGCAGTTCTTC.

The sample holds one count of this clonotype. A read error may produce the germline difference seen at one junction end. J is TRBJ2-2 and V is TRBV19; 11 bases match TRBD2. Germline-derived CDR1 and CDR2 are LNHDA and SQIVND (reference sequence). The CDR3 is 17 residues long. In DNA, the CDR3 is TGTGCCAGTAGTGGGCTAGCGGGAGGAATAAACACCGGGGAGCTGTCTTTT. Protein product: CASSGLAGGINTGELSF.

This clonotype was found many times. V is TRBV18 and J is TRBJ2-7; 7 bases map to TRBD2. The CDR3 is made up of 14 amino acids. Germline V gene data show CDR1 as KGHSH and CDR2 as LQKENI. Germline trimming cut 0 bases from V and 2 bases from J; bases unmatched to any gene: 1. CDR3 region: CASSPPTSPYEQYF. Written as DNA, the CDR3 is TGTGCCAGCTCACCACCGACTAGCCCCTACGAGCAGTACTTC.

At least ten counts were recorded for this clonotype. The chain employs TRBV6-2 or TRBV6-3 and TRBJ1-5, with a weak D call TRBD1 (5 bases). The CDR3 contains 14 residues. V lost 4 bases to trimming and J lost 1 base, with 8 bases between them. Germline CDR1 reads MNHEY; CDR2 reads SVGEGT. In DNA form, the CDR3 reads TGTGCCAGCAGTTGGTCAGGGAGCAATCAGCCCCAGCATTTT. It encodes CASSWSGSNQPQHF.

This clonotype was detected ten times or more. The J gene is TRBJ2-3, the V gene TRBV28; D uncertain. V dropped 2 bases and J dropped 11 bases, with 8 bases sitting between them. Germline V CDR1 and CDR2: MDHEN, SYDVKM. The CDR3 contains 11 residues. The CDR3 region has the DNA TGTGCCAGCAGTTTAGGATACCAGCAGTATTTT. Translated: CASSLGYQQYF.

As for this clonotype: This may be a read error: a much more frequent sequence differs by one nucleotide. The rearrangement uses TRBV29-1 and TRBJ2-3; D is perhaps TRBD1 (5 bases). Near its end, the DNA agrees better with TRBJ1-5, so the J call may be wrong. Germline CDR1 SQVTM, CDR2 ANQGSEA. The CDR3 runs 13 residues. The CDR3 sequence is CSVGDGRTDTQHF. CDR3 nucleotide sequence: TGCAGCGTTGGGGACGGGCGCACAGATACGCAGCATTTT.

Turning to this clonotype: Possible read error: a much larger clone is one base away. CDR3 protein: CASSSGQVYGYAF. CDR3 coding DNA: TGTGCCAGCAGTTCTGGACAGGTCTATGGCTACGCCTTC. The chain has TRBV28 and TRBJ1-2, with 7 bases that match TRBD1. CDR3 length: 13 residues. In germline, CDR1 is MDHEN, CDR2 SYDVKM.

About this clonotype: Possible read error: a much larger clone is one base away. The chain carries TRBV6-5 and TRBJ1-5; D gene ambiguous. The germline V gene has CDR1 MNHEY and CDR2 SVGAGI. This CDR3 is 13 amino acids long. CDR3 sequence reads: CASRYSNGQPQHF. For the CDR3, the DNA is TGTGCCAGCAGGTACTCGAACGGCCAGCCCCAGCATTTT.

The chain is built from TRBV30 and TRBJ2-5, with D unclear. Germline V gene data show CDR1 as GTSNPN and CDR2 as SVGIG (reference sequence). V gave up 0 bases and J gave up 2 bases, with 13 bases separating them. This CDR3 region has 15 residues. CDR3 DNA: TGTGCCTGGAGTGTATCGGGCCGCCATCAAGAGACCCAGTACTTC. Amino acid sequence: CAWSVSGRHQETQYF.

This clonotype was seen at least ten times. The rearrangement links TRBV5-1 to TRBJ2-1, with 13 bases matching TRBD2. J lost 6 bases, V lost 0 bases, and 6 bases had no gene match. The CDR3 spans 17 residues. From germline, CDR1 is SGHRS and CDR2 YFSETQ. The CDR3 sequence: CASSLGLGLAGFNEQFF. In DNA, the CDR3 is TGCGCCAGCAGCTTGGGTTTGGGACTAGCGGGATTCAATGAGCAGTTCTTC. The full variable domain, with the rest looked up from reference TRBV5-1 and TRBJ2-1, is KAGVTQTPRYLIKTRGQQVTLSCSPISGHRSVSWYQQTPGQGLQFLFEYFSETQRNKGNFPGRFSGRQFSNSRSEMNVSTLELGDSALYLCASSLGLGLAGFNEQFFGPGTRLTVL.

This clonotype was detected only once. A read error may explain this, as a much larger clone is one base away. The chain is built from TRBV27 and TRBJ2-3; D not resolved. The V gene's germline CDR1 is MNHEY and CDR2 SMNVEV (reference sequence). The CDR3 is 15 residues long. Trimming took 4 bases from V and 4 from J, leaving 15 bases between them. This CDR3 is CASSSRTGSADTQYF. The DNA of the CDR3 is TGTGCCAGCAGTTCCCGAACTGGAAGCGCAGATACGCAGTATTTT.

This clonotype was detected a few times. The V and J genes are TRBV7-9 and TRBJ2-3; D gene ambiguous. From germline, CDR1 is SEHNR and CDR2 FQNEAQ (reference sequence). CDR3 length: 15 residues. With 1 base removed from V and 2 bases from J, the gap between germline ends came to 10 bases. CDR3 nucleotide sequence: TGTGCCAGCAGCTTAGGACTGGATTCCACAGATACGCAGTATTTT. Protein: CASSLGLDSTDTQYF.

This clonotype was counted at least ten times. CDR3 residues: CAQRGGTETQYF. The CDR3 DNA is TGTGCCCAAAGGGGCGGGACGGAGACCCAGTACTTC. The gene calls are TRBV30 and TRBJ2-5; D possibly corresponds to TRBD2 (6 bases). Per the germline V gene, CDR1 is GTSNPN and CDR2 is SVGIG (reference sequence). V was trimmed by 8 bases and J by 5 bases, leaving 15 bases between them. The CDR3 sequence is 12 residues long. The full variable domain, with the rest looked up from reference TRBV30 and TRBJ2-5, is SQTIHQWPATLVQPVGSPLSLECTVEGTSNPNLYWYRQAAGRGLQLLFYSVGIGQISSEVPQNLSASRPQDRQFILSSKKLLLSDSGFYLCAQRGGTETQYFGPGTRLLVL.

This clonotype was observed many times. The chain employs TRBV20-1 and TRBJ2-7, with 11 bases identical to TRBD1. The V gene end was trimmed by 4 bases and the J gene end by 3 bases; junction bases not matched to a gene: 8. CDR1 and CDR2 (germline): DFQATT, SNEGSKA (reference sequence). CDR3 length: 15 residues. Here the CDR3 reads CSATQDRGRFYEQYF. The CDR3, as DNA: TGCAGTGCTACCCAGGACAGGGGGCGCTTCTACGAGCAGTACTTC.

In this sample, this clonotype turned up many times. The chain employs TRBV12-3 or TRBV12-4 and TRBJ2-3; a weak D match, TRBD1 (5 bases). The CDR3 loop spans 13 amino acids. Trimming took 3 bases from V and 3 from J, leaving 7 bases between them. For the CDR3, the DNA is TGTGCCAGCAGTTTTAGGGGAACAGATACGCAGTATTTT. This translates into CASSFRGTDTQYF.